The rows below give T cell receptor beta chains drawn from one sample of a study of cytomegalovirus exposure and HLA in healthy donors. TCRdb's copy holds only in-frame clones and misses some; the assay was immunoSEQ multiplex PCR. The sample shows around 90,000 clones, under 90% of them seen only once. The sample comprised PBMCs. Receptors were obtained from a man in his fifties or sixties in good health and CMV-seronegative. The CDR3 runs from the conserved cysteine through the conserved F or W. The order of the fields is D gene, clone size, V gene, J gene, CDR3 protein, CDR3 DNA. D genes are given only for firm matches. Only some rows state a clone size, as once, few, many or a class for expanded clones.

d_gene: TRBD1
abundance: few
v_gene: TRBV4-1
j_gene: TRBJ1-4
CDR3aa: CASSQQGVGEKLFF
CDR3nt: TGCGCCAGCAGCCAACAGGGGGTTGGTGAAAAACTGTTTTTT

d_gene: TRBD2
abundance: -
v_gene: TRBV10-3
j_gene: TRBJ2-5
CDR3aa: CAIKLAEQETQYF
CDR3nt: TGTGCCATAAAACTAGCGGAGCAAGAGACCCAGTACTTC

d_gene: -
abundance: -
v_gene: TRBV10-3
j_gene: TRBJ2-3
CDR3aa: CATRERITDTQYF
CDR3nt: TGTGCCACCCGGGAGCGGATCACAGATACGCAGTATTTT

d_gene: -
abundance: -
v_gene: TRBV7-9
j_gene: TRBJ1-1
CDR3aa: CASSRQETEAFF
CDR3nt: TGTGCCAGCAGCCGGCAGGAAACTGAAGCTTTCTTT

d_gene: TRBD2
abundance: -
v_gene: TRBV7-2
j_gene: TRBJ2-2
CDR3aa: CASSLSRLAGTGELFF
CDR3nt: TGTGCCAGCAGCTTATCAAGACTAGCGGGCACCGGGGAGCTGTTTTTT

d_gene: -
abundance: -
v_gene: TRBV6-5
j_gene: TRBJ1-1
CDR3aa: CASRKDTVMNTEAFF
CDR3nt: TGTGCCAGCAGAAAAGACACGGTTATGAACACTGAAGCTTTCTTT

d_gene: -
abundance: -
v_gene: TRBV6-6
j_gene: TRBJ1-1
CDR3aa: CASSSYEGTEAFF
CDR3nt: TGTGCCAGCAGCTCCTATGAGGGAACTGAAGCTTTCTTT

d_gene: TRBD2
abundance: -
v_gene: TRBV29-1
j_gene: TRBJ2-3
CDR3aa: CSVEDPQEGGITDTQYF
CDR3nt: TGCAGCGTTGAAGATCCCCAGGAGGGAGGGATCACAGATACGCAGTATTTT

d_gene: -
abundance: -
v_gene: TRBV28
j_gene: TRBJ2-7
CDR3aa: CASSLAEGGSYEQYF
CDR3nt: TGTGCCAGCAGTTTAGCAGAGGGCGGTTCCTACGAGCAGTACTTC

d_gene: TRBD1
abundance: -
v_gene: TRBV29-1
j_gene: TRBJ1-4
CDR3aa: CSGKTGISTNEKLFF
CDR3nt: TGCAGCGGTAAGACAGGGATTTCAACTAATGAAAAACTGTTTTTT

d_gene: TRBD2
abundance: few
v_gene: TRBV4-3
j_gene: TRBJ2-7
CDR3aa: CASSQALGTSGGYEQYF
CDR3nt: TGCGCCAGCAGCCAAGCATTGGGGACTAGCGGGGGCTACGAGCAGTACTTC

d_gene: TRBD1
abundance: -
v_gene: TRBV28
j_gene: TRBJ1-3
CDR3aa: CATSTGSFRNTIYF
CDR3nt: TGTGCGACTTCGACAGGGTCCTTTCGAAACACCATATATTTT

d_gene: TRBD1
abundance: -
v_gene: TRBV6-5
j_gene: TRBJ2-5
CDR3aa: CASRGGQGAGETQYF
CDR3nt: TGTGCCAGCAGGGGGGGACAGGGGGCTGGAGAGACCCAGTACTTC

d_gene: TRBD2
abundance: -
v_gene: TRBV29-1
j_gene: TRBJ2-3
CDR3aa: CSVYKTSGRVTDTQYF
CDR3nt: TGCAGCGTGTATAAGACTAGCGGGAGAGTCACAGATACGCAGTATTTT

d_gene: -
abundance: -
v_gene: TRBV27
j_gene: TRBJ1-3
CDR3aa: CASSLSRQIPGNTIYF
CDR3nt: TGTGCCAGCAGTTTATCTCGCCAGATCCCCGGAAACACCATATATTTT

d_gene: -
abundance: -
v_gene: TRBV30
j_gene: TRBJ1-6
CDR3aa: CAWSAGRGYEPLHF
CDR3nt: TGTGCCTGGAGCGCAGGGCGGGGGTATGAACCCCTCCACTTT

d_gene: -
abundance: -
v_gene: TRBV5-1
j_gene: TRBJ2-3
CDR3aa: CASSLARGVGGTQYF
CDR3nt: TGCGCCAGCAGCTTGGCTCGGGGAGTGGGCGGTACGCAGTATTTT

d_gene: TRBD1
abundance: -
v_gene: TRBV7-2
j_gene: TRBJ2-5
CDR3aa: CASSGPGQYISETQYF
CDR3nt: TGTGCCAGCAGCGGGCCGGGACAGTACATTTCAGAGACCCAGTACTTC

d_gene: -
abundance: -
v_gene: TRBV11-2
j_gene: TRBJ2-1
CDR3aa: CASSQVNNEQFF
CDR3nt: TGTGCCAGCAGCCAGGTAAACAATGAGCAGTTCTTC

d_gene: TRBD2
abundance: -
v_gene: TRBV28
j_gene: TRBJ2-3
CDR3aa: CASSPPRTSGISDTQYF
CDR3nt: TGTGCCAGCAGTCCCCCCCGGACTAGCGGGATCTCAGATACGCAGTATTTT

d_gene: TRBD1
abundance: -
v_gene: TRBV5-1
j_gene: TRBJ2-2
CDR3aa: CASSLAGQGWGNTGELFF
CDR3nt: TGCGCCAGCAGCTTGGCGGGACAGGGTTGGGGAAACACCGGGGAGCTGTTTTTT

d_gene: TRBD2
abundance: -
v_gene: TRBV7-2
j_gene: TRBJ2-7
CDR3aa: CASSLVAGGSYEQYF
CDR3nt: TGTGCCAGCAGCTTAGTAGCGGGGGGGTCCTACGAGCAGTACTTC

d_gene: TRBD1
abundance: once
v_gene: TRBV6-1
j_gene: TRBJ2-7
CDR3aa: CASSELGTAVSYEQYF
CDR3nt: TGTGCCAGCAGTGAGCTCGGGACAGCGGTTTCTTACGAGCAGTACTTC

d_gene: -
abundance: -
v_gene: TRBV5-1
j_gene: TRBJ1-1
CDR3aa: CASSLAGRGNTEAFF
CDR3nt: TGCGCCAGCAGCTTGGCGGGCAGGGGGAACACTGAAGCTTTCTTT

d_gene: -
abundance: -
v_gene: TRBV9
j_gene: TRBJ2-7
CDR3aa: CASSTTGGAYEQYF
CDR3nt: TGTGCCAGCAGCACAACAGGGGGGGCCTACGAGCAGTACTTC

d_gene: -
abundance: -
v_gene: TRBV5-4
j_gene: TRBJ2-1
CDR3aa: CASSLDVGLYNEQFF
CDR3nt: TGTGCCAGCAGCTTGGACGTAGGACTATACAATGAGCAGTTCTTC

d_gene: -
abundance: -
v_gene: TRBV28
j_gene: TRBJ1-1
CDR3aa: CASSLQGGNTEAFF
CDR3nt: TGTGCCAGCAGCCTACAAGGGGGGAACACTGAAGCTTTCTTT

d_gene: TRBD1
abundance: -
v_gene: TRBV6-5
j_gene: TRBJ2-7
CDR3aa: CASSTGTGRAGQYF
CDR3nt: TGTGCCAGCAGTACCGGGACAGGCCGCGCAGGGCAGTACTTC

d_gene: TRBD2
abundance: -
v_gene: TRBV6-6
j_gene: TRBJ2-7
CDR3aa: CASKRTSGSPYEQYF
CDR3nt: TGTGCCAGCAAACGGACTAGCGGGAGCCCCTACGAGCAGTACTTC

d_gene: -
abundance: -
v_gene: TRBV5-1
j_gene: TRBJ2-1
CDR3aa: CASSLVRESASYNEQFF
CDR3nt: TGCGCCAGCAGCTTGGTGAGGGAGTCGGCCTCCTACAATGAGCAGTTCTTC

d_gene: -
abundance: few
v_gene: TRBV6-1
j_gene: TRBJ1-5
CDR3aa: CASRQVNNQPQHF
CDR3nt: TGTGCCAGTAGACAGGTTAACAATCAGCCCCAGCATTTT

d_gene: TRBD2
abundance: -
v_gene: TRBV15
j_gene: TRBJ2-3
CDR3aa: CATRRAGVEDTQYF
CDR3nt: TGTGCCACCAGGAGGGCGGGAGTGGAAGATACGCAGTATTTT

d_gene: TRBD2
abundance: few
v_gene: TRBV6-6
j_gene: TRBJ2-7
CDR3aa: CAAGREAYEQYF
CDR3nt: TGTGCCGCCGGTCGGGAGGCCTACGAGCAGTACTTC

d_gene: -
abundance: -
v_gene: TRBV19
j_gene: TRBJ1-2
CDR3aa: CASTSIGRGRGGRGGYTF
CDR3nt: TGTGCCAGTACCAGTATAGGGCGTGGGAGGGGCGGACGCGGCGGCTACACCTTC

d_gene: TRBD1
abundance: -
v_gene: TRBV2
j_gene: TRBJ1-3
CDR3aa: CASSGPGQVGNTIYF
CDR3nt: TGTGCCAGCAGTGGTCCAGGACAGGTTGGAAACACCATATATTTT

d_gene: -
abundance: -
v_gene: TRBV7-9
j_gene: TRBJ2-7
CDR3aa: CASSLVAGATYEQYF
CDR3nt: TGTGCCAGCAGCTTAGTGGCAGGGGCCACCTACGAGCAGTACTTC

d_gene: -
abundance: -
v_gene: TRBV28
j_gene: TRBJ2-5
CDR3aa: CASSLNGQETQYF
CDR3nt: TGTGCCAGCAGTTTGAACGGCCAAGAGACCCAGTACTTC

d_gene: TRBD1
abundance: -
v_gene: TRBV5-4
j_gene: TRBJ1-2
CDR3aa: CASSEDRGSYGYTF
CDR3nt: TGTGCCAGCAGCGAGGACAGGGGCTCCTATGGCTACACCTTC

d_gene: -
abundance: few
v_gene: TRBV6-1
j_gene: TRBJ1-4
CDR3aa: CASQRVHGEKLFF
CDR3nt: TGTGCCAGCCAACGGGTCCACGGTGAAAAACTGTTTTTT

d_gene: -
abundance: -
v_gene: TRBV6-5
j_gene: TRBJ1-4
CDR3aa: CATRAATNEKLFF
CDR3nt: TGTGCCACACGTGCGGCAACTAATGAAAAACTGTTTTTT

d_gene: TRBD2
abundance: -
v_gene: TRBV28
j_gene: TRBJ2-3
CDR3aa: CASSLGLAVSADTQYF
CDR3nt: TGTGCCAGCAGCCTTGGACTAGCGGTTAGCGCAGATACGCAGTATTTT

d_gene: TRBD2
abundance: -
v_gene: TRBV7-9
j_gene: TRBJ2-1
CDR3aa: CASRPAGTHNEQFF
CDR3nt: TGTGCCAGCAGACCAGCGGGAACGCACAATGAGCAGTTCTTC

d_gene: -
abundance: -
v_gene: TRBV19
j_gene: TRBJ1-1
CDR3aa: CASSIDRRLNTEAFF
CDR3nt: TGTGCCAGTAGTATCGACAGGCGTTTGAACACTGAAGCTTTCTTT

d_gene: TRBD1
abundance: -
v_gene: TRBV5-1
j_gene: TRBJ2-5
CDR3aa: CASSYLGTGDKETQYF
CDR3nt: TGCGCCAGCAGCTATCTCGGGACAGGGGACAAAGAGACCCAGTACTTC

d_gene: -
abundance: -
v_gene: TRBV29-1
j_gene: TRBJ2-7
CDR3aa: CSVASQGGYEQYF
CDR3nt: TGCAGCGTTGCGAGTCAGGGGGGCTACGAGCAGTACTTC

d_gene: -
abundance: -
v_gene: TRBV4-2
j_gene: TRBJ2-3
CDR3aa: CASSQEGAARDTQYF
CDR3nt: TGTGCCAGCAGCCAAGAGGGGGCGGCTCGGGATACGCAGTATTTT

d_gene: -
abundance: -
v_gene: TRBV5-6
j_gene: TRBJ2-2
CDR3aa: CASSHFLWATQDGELFF
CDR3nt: TGTGCCAGCAGCCACTTTCTCTGGGCAACTCAGGACGGGGAGCTGTTTTTT